The 11 T cell receptor beta chains below come from one sample, sequenced in a study of shared clonotypes between healthy human individuals. Sequenced by immunoSEQ multiplex PCR; TCRdb stores in-frame clones only, minus some. The sample lists approximately 840,000 clones, approximately 97% occurring once. In the naive CD8 group, cells lacked CD45RO and were positively selected for CCR7, so terminally differentiated effector memory CD45RA+ cells were left out. Specimen: naive CD8+ T cells sorted from blood. The receptors derive from a man aged 25 to 40 in good health.

The chain carries TRBV4-1 and TRBJ1-3; D call uncertain. Trimming removed 4 bases from V and 0 bases from J, with 10 bases in between. From germline, CDR1 is MGHRA and CDR2 YSYEKL. The CDR3 covers 15 residues. The CDR3 bases are TGCGCCAGCAGCCTCGACCCAGGCTCTGGAAACACCATATATTTT. This translates into CASSLDPGSGNTIYF.

In its sample, this clone was seen once. The chain employs TRBV30 and TRBJ2-1; D gene ambiguous. Trimming took off 0 bases at V and 0 bases at J, with 9 bases between the two ends. Germline CDR1 is GTSNPN and CDR2 is SVGIG (reference sequence). This CDR3 region has 15 residues. The CDR3 is CAWSVQASSYNEQFF. The DNA of the CDR3 is TGTGCCTGGAGTGTCCAGGCGAGCTCCTACAATGAGCAGTTCTTC.

This rearrangement joins TRBV29-1 to TRBJ2-1, with D unresolved. The CDR3 loop spans 9 amino acids. V gave up 7 bases and J gave up 7 bases, with 5 bases separating them. The germline V gene has CDR1 SQVTM and CDR2 ANQGSEA. The CDR3 is CSAGNEQFF. In DNA form, the CDR3 reads TGCAGCGCCGGAAATGAGCAGTTCTTC.

V usage is TRBV7-9 and J usage is TRBJ2-5; TRBD1 agrees at 7 bases. The trim removed 7 bases at V and 2 bases at J, leaving 10 bases unmatched. Germline V CDR1 and CDR2: SEHNR, FQNEAQ (reference sequence). The length of the CDR3 is 15 residues. DNA of the CDR3: TGTGCCAGCAACGTTTTCGGGACAGAGCAAGAGACCCAGTACTTC. Translated, it gives CASNVFGTEQETQYF.

The rearrangement uses TRBV30 and TRBJ1-1; TRBD1 is a possible D gene (5 bases). The CDR3 runs 15 residues. CDR1 is GTSNPN and CDR2 is SVGIG in the germline V gene (reference sequence). V lost 0 bases to trimming and J lost 3 bases, with 14 bases between them. The CDR3 loop is CAWSVPLGGDTEAFF. CDR3 in DNA: TGTGCCTGGAGTGTACCCCTCGGGGGGGACACTGAAGCTTTCTTT.

This rearrangement joins TRBV7-8 to TRBJ2-2; D gene ambiguous. Germline-derived CDR1 and CDR2 are SGHVS and FQNEAQ. The ends were cut back, 5 bases at V and 2 bases at J, with 9 bases in the middle. The CDR3 runs to 14 residues. Here the CDR3 DNA reads TGTGCCAGCAGCATTAGTGGAAACACCGGGGAGCTGTTTTTT. Protein product: CASSISGNTGELFF.

This clone was seen once. The rearrangement links TRBV15 to TRBJ1-2; TRBD1 matches 10 bases. Germline trimming cut 5 bases from V and 3 bases from J; bases unmatched to any gene: 12. Germline CDR1 and CDR2: LNHNV and YYDKDF (reference sequence). This CDR3 has 17 amino acids. The CDR3 region has the DNA TGTGCCACCAGCGGCAGCGTGGTCGGACAGGGGGACTATGGCTACACCTTC. This gives the protein CATSGSVVGQGDYGYTF. Supplemented by reference TRBV15 and TRBJ1-2, the full variable domain reads DAMVIQNPRYQVTQFGKPVTLSCSQTLNHNVMYWYQQKSSQAPKLLFHYYDKDFNNEADTPDNFQSRRPNTSFCFLDIRSPGLGDTAMYLCATSGSVVGQGDYGYTFGSGTRLTVV.

The CDR3 protein is CASNVIGGNNEQFF. The CDR3 DNA reads TGTGCCAGCAATGTCATCGGAGGGAACAATGAGCAGTTCTTC. The gene calls are TRBV14 and TRBJ2-1; tentatively, D is TRBD2 (6 bases). The CDR3 length is 14 residues. The V and J ends lost 7 bases and 5 bases respectively, with 15 bases between them. Per germline, CDR1 SGHDN and CDR2 FVKESK.

This clone came up once. The chain links TRBV29-1 to TRBJ1-2; 8 nucleotides agree with TRBD1. The CDR3 has 14 amino acids. Looked up from germline, CDR1 is SQVTM and CDR2 is ANQGSEA. V gave up 6 bases and J gave up 4 bases; unmatched junction bases: 10. CDR3 protein: CSVPPGTGPYGYTF. CDR3 bases: TGCAGCGTCCCGCCCGGGACAGGCCCCTATGGCTACACCTTC. Combining the CDR3 with reference TRBV29-1 and TRBJ1-2 gives the whole variable domain SAVISQKPSRDICQRGTSLTIQCQVDSQVTMMFWYRQQPGQSLTLIATANQGSEATYESGFVIDKFPISRPNLTFSTLTVSNMSPEDSSIYLCSVPPGTGPYGYTFGSGTRLTVV.

The chain carries TRBV9 and TRBJ2-7; 9 bases match TRBD2. The germline V gene has CDR1 SGDLS and CDR2 YYNGEE. The CDR3 contains 15 residues. V shed 0 bases, J shed 5 bases, and the junction held 6 bases outside the gene matches. CDR3 sequence reads: CASSVAGGTSNEQYF. In nucleotides, the CDR3 is TGTGCCAGCAGCGTAGCAGGGGGGACTAGCAACGAGCAGTACTTC.

Only one count was recorded for this clone. This rearrangement joins TRBV7-2 to TRBJ2-7, with D tentatively TRBD1 or TRBD2 (5 bases each). V lost 5 bases and J lost 2, with 13 bases in between. Germline CDR1 reads SGHTA; CDR2 reads FQGNSA. This CDR3 has 14 residues. CDR3 protein: CASSTSGRTYEQYF. As DNA, the CDR3 is TGTGCCAGCAGCACATCGGGACGGACCTACGAGCAGTACTTC.